This is a list of T cell receptor beta chains from one sample in a study of cytomegalovirus exposure and HLA in healthy donors. The protocol was immunoSEQ multiplex PCR, while the TCRdb copy is restricted to in-frame clones and leaves out a portion. In the table there are around 140,000 clones, approximately 82% of which are singletons. The sequencing input was PBMCs. Receptors were obtained from an older woman in good health and CMV-seropositive. CDR3s include the opening cysteine and the closing phenylalanine or tryptophan. The D gene is left open where the match is weak. The listing skips clone size in some rows; elsewhere it reads once, few, many or a size class.

TRBJ2-1	20	TRBV7-8	NA	TRBD2	CASSLGVIGRARPSGRGQFF	TGTGCCAGCAGCTTGGGGGTAATAGGGCGGGCTCGGCCTAGCGGGAGGGGGCAGTTCTTC
TRBJ2-5	15	TRBV7-9	NA	TRBD2	CASSSGLAPSETQYF	TGTGCCAGCAGCTCCGGACTAGCTCCATCAGAGACCCAGTACTTC
TRBJ2-5	16	TRBV9	NA	NA	CASSPNADSLQETQYF	TGTGCCAGCAGTCCCAACGCGGACAGCTTACAAGAGACCCAGTACTTC
TRBJ2-1	13	TRBV18	NA	NA	CASSPPSGFEQFF	TGTGCCAGCTCACCCCCTTCGGGTTTTGAGCAGTTCTTC
TRBJ2-3	14	TRBV7-3	NA	NA	CASSLSGETDTQYF	TGTGCCAGCAGCTTATCGGGGGAAACAGATACGCAGTATTTT
TRBJ2-7	15	TRBV6-5	NA	NA	CASTPTGYGNYEQYF	TGTGCCAGCACCCCGACAGGCTATGGGAACTACGAGCAGTACTTC
TRBJ2-7	17	TRBV6-1	few	TRBD1	CASSERFTGTGRTEQYF	TGTGCCAGCAGTGAGCGCTTCACCGGGACAGGGAGGACCGAGCAGTACTTC
TRBJ2-3	16	TRBV7-2	NA	NA	CASTYYLEDPTDTQYF	TGTGCCAGCACCTACTATCTGGAAGACCCCACAGATACGCAGTATTTT
TRBJ2-5	16	TRBV7-2	NA	NA	CASSLGPGGSGETQYF	TGTGCCAGCAGCTTAGGCCCCGGAGGTAGCGGAGAGACCCAGTACTTC
TRBJ2-5	13	TRBV5-1	NA	TRBD2	CASSLKGGETQYF	TGCGCCAGCAGCTTAAAGGGAGGGGAGACCCAGTACTTC
TRBJ2-7	15	TRBV27	NA	TRBD1	CASSLRGRGWYEQYF	TGTGCCAGCAGTCTAAGGGGGCGCGGGTGGTACGAGCAGTACTTC
TRBJ1-2	15	TRBV18	NA	NA	CASSPLQGSNYGYTF	TGTGCCAGCTCTCCCCTCCAGGGCTCTAACTATGGCTACACCTTC
TRBJ2-7	14	TRBV10-3	NA	TRBD1	CAISLDRAPYEQYF	TGTGCCATCAGCCTGGACAGGGCTCCCTACGAGCAGTACTTC
TRBJ2-5	15	TRBV28	NA	NA	CASSLWSEGQETQYF	TGTGCCAGCAGTTTGTGGAGTGAGGGCCAAGAGACCCAGTACTTC
TRBJ2-7	16	TRBV19	NA	TRBD1	CASSKLPGQDAYEQYF	TGTGCCAGTAGTAAACTTCCGGGACAGGATGCCTACGAGCAGTACTTC
TRBJ2-1	16	TRBV30	once	NA	CAWSALAAVRYNEQFF	TGTGCCTGGAGTGCCCTCGCGGCGGTTCGTTACAATGAGCAGTTCTTC
TRBJ2-7	17	TRBV19	NA	TRBD2	CASSMGLAGGHSYEQYF	TGTGCCAGTAGTATGGGACTAGCGGGAGGTCACTCCTACGAGCAGTACTTC
TRBJ2-3	13	TRBV7-2	NA	NA	CASSTSVRDTQYF	TGTGCCAGCAGCACCAGCGTTCGAGATACGCAGTATTTT
TRBJ2-3	15	TRBV4-3	NA	TRBD1	CASSPRQGWTDTQYF	TGCGCCAGCAGCCCGCGACAGGGGTGGACAGATACGCAGTATTTT
TRBJ2-1	16	TRBV9	NA	TRBD2	CASSPVGAGGYNEQFF	TGTGCCAGCAGCCCCGTCGGGGCGGGAGGATACAATGAGCAGTTCTTC
TRBJ2-7	17	TRBV5-1	NA	TRBD1	CASSPRNKDRGLGEQYF	TGCGCCAGCAGCCCAAGGAATAAGGACAGGGGGCTAGGCGAGCAGTACTTC
TRBJ2-7	15	TRBV11-2	NA	NA	CASSLEATMAYEQYF	TGTGCCAGCAGCTTAGAGGCGACTATGGCCTACGAGCAGTACTTC
TRBJ2-5	15	TRBV5-4	NA	TRBD1	CASSSRDRLQETQYF	TGTGCCAGCAGTTCCCGGGACAGGTTACAAGAGACCCAGTACTTC
TRBJ2-3	13	TRBV19	NA	NA	CASSPGDRDTQYF	TGTGCCAGTAGTCCGGGAGATCGAGATACGCAGTATTTT
TRBJ2-7	16	TRBV4-2	NA	TRBD2	CASSQDLTSGPLEQYF	TGTGCCAGCAGCCAAGATCTGACTAGCGGGCCTCTCGAGCAGTACTTC
TRBJ2-3	14	TRBV29-1	NA	NA	CSARPRGSTDTQYF	TGCAGCGCTCGGCCAAGAGGGAGCACAGATACGCAGTATTTT
TRBJ2-5	15	TRBV5-1	few	NA	CASSQPARGGETQYF	TGCGCCAGCAGCCAACCGGCCAGGGGTGGAGAGACCCAGTACTTC
TRBJ1-4	16	TRBV6-5	few	NA	CASSYSVGQGNEKLFF	TGTGCCAGCAGTTACTCCGTTGGGCAGGGAAATGAAAAACTGTTTTTT
TRBJ2-5	14	TRBV7-9	NA	NA	CASSLRGGAETQYF	TGTGCCAGCAGCTTAAGGGGGGGAGCGGAGACCCAGTACTTC